This TCR beta chain was recorded in a study of blood T cell repertoires in COVID-19. How the authors handled the data: Amplification with reference gene primers provided the estimates of nucleated cell counts. Using immunoSEQ multiplex PCR, the repertoire was profiled, and TCRdb retains in-frame clones only, with some absent. The D gene and trimming were derived from the DNA, and the V and J assignments and clone size from that table. Counted here are around 70,000 clones, roughly 88% occurring once; the ten biggest clones make up roughly 4.6%. Sequenced: peripheral blood. The origin of this receptor is a human donor in a cohort sampled during active COVID-19.

CDR3 region: CASMNRQGGGNEQFF. Here the CDR3 DNA reads TGTGCCAGCATGAACCGACAGGGGGGGGGCAATGAGCAGTTCTTC. This sequence joins TRBV6-5 and TRBJ2-1; TRBD1 aligns across 9 bases. Germline trimming cut 7 bases from V and 6 bases from J; bases unmatched to any gene: 10. The germline CDR1 and CDR2 sequences are MNHEY and SVGAGI. This CDR3 contains 15 residues.